Below, 7 T cell receptor beta chains from the same sample are listed, as sequenced in a study of CD8 T cells in ankylosing spondylitis. TCRdb processed the 5' RACE reads anew with MiXCR; each CDR3 protein has one entry. The data contain tens of thousands of distinct CDR3 sequences, approximately 11% of them seen just once; the ten biggest clones take up 1.3% to 1.5%. Material: blood, either unsorted or a sorted T cell fraction (not recorded which). The receptors originated from a male donor with ankylosing spondylitis or in good health (not recorded which).

The sample holds many counts of this clonotype. This chain uses TRBV7-9 with TRBJ2-3, with D perhaps assigned TRBD1 or TRBD2 (5 bases each). The V gene's germline CDR1 is SEHNR and CDR2 FQNEAQ (reference sequence). V lost 4 bases, J lost 1 base, and 12 bases lay in between. The CDR3 totals 15 residues. DNA of the CDR3: TGTGCCAGCAGCTCTAAGTTGGGGGGCACAGATACGCAGTATTTT. This encodes CASSSKLGGTDTQYF. Variable domain in full (rest from reference TRBV7-9 and TRBJ2-3): DTGVSQNPRHKITKRGQNVTFRCDPISEHNRLYWYRQTLGQGPEFLTYFQNEAQLEKSRLLSDRFSAERPKGSFSTLEIQRTEQGDSAMYLCASSSKLGGTDTQYFGPGTRLTVL.

V gene TRBV7-2 combines with J gene TRBJ2-3; tentative D call: TRBD1 (6 bases). The CDR3 has 16 amino acids. Germline assignment: CDR1 SGHTA and CDR2 FQGNSA. V was trimmed by 1 base and J by 2 bases, leaving 13 bases between them. CDR3 amino acids: CASSLVYRAYTDTQYF. The CDR3 DNA reads as TGTGCCAGCAGCTTAGTATACAGGGCGTACACAGATACGCAGTATTTT.

This clonotype was observed at least ten times. The genes are TRBV20-1 and TRBJ1-5; 8 bases fit TRBD1. The CDR3 runs 14 residues. Losses at the gene ends were 6 bases for V and 5 bases for J; bases not matched to a gene: 9. Germline CDR1 reads DFQATT; CDR2 reads SNEGSKA (reference sequence). The DNA of the CDR3 is TGCAGTGCGATCTCCGGGACAGGAGATCAGCCCCAGCATTTT. Amino acid sequence: CSAISGTGDQPQHF.

This clonotype has a count of ten or more. The CDR3 here is CASLTGMNTEAFF. The CDR3 DNA is TGTGCCAGTTTGACGGGGATGAACACTGAAGCTTTCTTT. The chain uses TRBV6-6 and TRBJ1-1; D gene ambiguous. This CDR3 is built from 13 residues. The V gene's germline CDR1 is MNHNY and CDR2 SVGAGI (reference sequence). The germline V and J ends were trimmed by 9 bases and 0 bases, with 11 bases remaining between them.

This clonotype was counted at least ten times. The chain is built from TRBV29-1 and TRBJ2-1; D is ambiguous. The V and J ends lost 6 bases and 0 bases respectively, with 12 bases between them. The CDR3 contains 14 residues. Germline V lookup: CDR1 SQVTM, CDR2 ANQGSEA. The CDR3 reads CSVTVTSSYNEQFF. The CDR3 DNA follows: TGCAGCGTGACCGTAACGAGCTCCTACAATGAGCAGTTCTTC.

This clonotype has at least ten counts. The V gene is TRBV3-1, the J gene TRBJ2-7; 11 bases are a match to TRBD1. CDR1 and CDR2 from the germline V gene are LGHDT and YNNKEL (reference sequence). The CDR3 contains 15 residues. After removal of 4 bases from V and 4 bases from J, the junction contained 6 bases not matched to a gene. CDR3 sequence (DNA): TGTGCCAGCAGCCCGGGACAGGGGGTTTCGTACGAGCAGTACTTC. Protein sequence: CASSPGQGVSYEQYF.

At least ten counts were recorded for this clonotype. The chain carries TRBV27 and TRBJ1-5; TRBD1 agrees at 8 bases. The germline V gene has CDR1 MNHEY and CDR2 SMNVEV (reference sequence). The CDR3 covers 14 residues. V was pared by 2 bases and J by 7 bases, with 4 bases of the junction left unmatched. The CDR3: CASSLQGAKQPQHF. CDR3 nucleotide sequence: TGTGCCAGCAGTTTACAGGGGGCGAAGCAGCCCCAGCATTTT.